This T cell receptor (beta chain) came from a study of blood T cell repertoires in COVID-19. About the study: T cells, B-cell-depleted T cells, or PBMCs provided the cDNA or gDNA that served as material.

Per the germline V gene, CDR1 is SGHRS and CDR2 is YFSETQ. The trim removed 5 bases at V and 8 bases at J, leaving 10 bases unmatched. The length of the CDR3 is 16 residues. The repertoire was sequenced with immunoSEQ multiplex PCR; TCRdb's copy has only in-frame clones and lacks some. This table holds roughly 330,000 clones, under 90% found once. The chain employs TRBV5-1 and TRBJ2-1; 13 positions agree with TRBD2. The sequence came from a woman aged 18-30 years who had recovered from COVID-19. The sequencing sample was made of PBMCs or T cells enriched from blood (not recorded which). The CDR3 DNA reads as TGCGCCAGCAGGTCCGGGACTAGCGGGGCGATTGATGAGCAGTTCTTC. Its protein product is CASRSGTSGAIDEQFF. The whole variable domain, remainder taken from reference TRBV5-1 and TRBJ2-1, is KAGVTQTPRYLIKTRGQQVTLSCSPISGHRSVSWYQQTPGQGLQFLFEYFSETQRNKGNFPGRFSGRQFSNSRSEMNVSTLELGDSALYLCASRSGTSGAIDEQFFGPGTRLTVL.